The clone carrying this T cell receptor (beta chain) has only a few counts. The CDR3 end lies 3 residues beyond the end of the read and is filled in from the germline J gene. The sample comes from a study of T cell clonality in common variable immunodeficiency. Sequencing was performed with immunoSEQ multiplex PCR; in TCRdb, only in-frame clones are kept and a portion is missing. The sample has 40,000 to 45,000 clones, none seen only once. The CDR3 is made up of 12 amino acids. CDR1 and CDR2 from the germline V gene are DFQATT and SNEGSKA (reference sequence). Trimming left V 5 bases short and J 6 bases short, with 14 bases between.

The chain links TRBV20-1 to TRBJ2-7; D possibly corresponds to TRBD1 (5 bases). The TCR was taken from a person aged 18 to 75 in good health. Sequencing input: peripheral blood mononuclear cells. The covered CDR3 bases are TGCAGTGCTCAAAGGGGCCAGGTCGAG. Encoded protein: CSAQRGQVE. The entire CDR3 is CSAQRGQVEQYF.